The 30 T cell receptor beta chains presented below share a single source sample, sequenced in a study of preoperative IRX-2 immunotherapy in early breast cancer. The method was immunoSEQ multiplex PCR; TCRdb's version includes in-frame clones alone and lacks a portion of them. This sample has roughly 99,000 clones; just over 85% occur once, and the top ten carry roughly 1.9%. The sample's treatment: preoperative locoregional IRX-2 cytokine immunotherapy. Sequencing used tumor tissue, obtained after IRX-2 immunotherapy. The source is a human donor with breast cancer.

This chain joins TRBV5-1 and TRBJ2-5; D is uncertain. V lost 0 bases and J 2 bases, leaving 8 bases between the germline ends. This CDR3 has 14 amino acids. Looked up from germline, CDR1 is SGHRS and CDR2 is YFSETQ. The CDR3 loop is CASSLAQLQETQYF. In nucleotides, the CDR3 is TGCGCCAGCAGCTTGGCACAGTTACAAGAGACCCAGTACTTC.

The genes are TRBV30 and TRBJ2-7, with D possibly matching TRBD1 (5 bases). The CDR3 extends over 13 amino acids. The germline V gene has CDR1 GTSNPN and CDR2 SVGIG (reference sequence). The V end lost 3 bases, the J end lost 0 bases, and 9 bases lay between the germline ends. CDR3 loop: CAWSLDSSYEQYF. In nucleotides, the CDR3 is TGTGCCTGGAGCTTAGACAGCTCCTACGAGCAGTACTTC.

The CDR3 region is CASSHLDRDNQPQHF. CDR3 in DNA: TGTGCCAGCAGTCATCTCGACAGGGACAATCAGCCCCAGCATTTT. This chain joins TRBV28 and TRBJ1-5; 7 positions match TRBD1. Germline lookup yields CDR1 MDHEN and CDR2 SYDVKM. This CDR3 region has 15 residues. With 5 bases clipped from V and 3 bases from J, the junction kept 7 bases outside the gene matches.

This sequence joins TRBV15 and TRBJ1-5; TRBD1 might be the D (5 bases). The ends were cut back, 1 base at V and 3 bases at J, with 10 bases in the middle. Germline V gene sequence: CDR1 LNHNV, CDR2 YYDKDF (reference sequence). CDR3 size: 15 residues. The chain's CDR3 is CATSRAGQYNQPQHF. For the CDR3, the DNA is TGTGCCACCAGCAGAGCAGGGCAGTACAATCAGCCCCAGCATTTT.

CDR3 sequence reads: CASSQEAASNEKLFF. CDR3 DNA: TGCGCCAGCAGCCAAGAAGCAGCCTCTAATGAAAAACTGTTTTTT. V gene TRBV1 combines with J gene TRBJ1-4. TRBV1 is a pseudogene locus. The CDR3 contains 15 residues.

CDR3 residues: CASSHLAGASYNEQFF. In DNA form, the CDR3 reads TGTGCCAGCTCACACTTAGCGGGGGCTTCCTACAATGAGCAGTTCTTC. The chain recombines TRBV18 with TRBJ2-1; TRBD2 matches 9 bases. The V and J ends lost 4 bases and 1 base, in that order; junction bases with no gene match: 5. Germline lookup yields CDR1 KGHSH and CDR2 LQKENI. The CDR3 is made up of 16 amino acids.

About this clone: A read error may account for a junction end that differs from germline. The genes are TRBV6-4 and TRBJ2-5; D unresolved. Germline V lookup: CDR1 MRHNA, CDR2 SNTAGT. The CDR3 loop spans 13 amino acids. CDR3 sequence reads: CAISEWSAETQYF. The CDR3 DNA is TGTGCCATCAGTGAGTGGTCGGCGGAGACCCAGTACTTC.

Turning to this clone: At one end, the junction sequence differs from germline, possibly due to a read error. The chain employs TRBV28 and TRBJ1-5; maybe TRBD1 (6 bases). This CDR3 comprises 12 residues. The germline gives CDR1 MDHEN, CDR2 SYDVKM. CDR3 nucleotide sequence: TGTGCCAGCGATAGGGGGTATCAGCCTCAGCATTTT. Amino acids: CASDRGYQPQHF.

V usage is TRBV6-8 and J usage is TRBJ1-2; D may be TRBD1 (5 bases). The CDR3 has 13 amino acids. V was shortened by 5 bases and J by 8 bases, with 15 bases between the two germline ends. Germline V lookup: CDR1 MNHGY, CDR2 SAAAGT. In DNA form, the CDR3 reads TGTGCCAGCAGTGACCCAGGGCGGCTGGGCTACACCTTC. It translates to CASSDPGRLGYTF.

The V gene is TRBV18, the J gene TRBJ1-3, with 9 positions matching TRBD1. This CDR3 region has 13 residues. With 6 bases clipped from V and 8 bases from J, the junction kept 5 bases outside the gene matches. Germline lookup yields CDR1 KGHSH and CDR2 LQKENI. CDR3 residues: CASSGTGIDTIYF. For the CDR3, the DNA is TGTGCCAGCTCCGGGACAGGGATAGACACCATATATTTT.

The V call is TRBV11-3, the J call TRBJ1-3, with 8 bases identical to TRBD1. CDR3 length equals 16 residues. V trimming: 1 base; J trimming: 2 bases; junction bases outside the gene matches: 4. The germline V gene has CDR1 SGHNT and CDR2 YENEEA. CDR3: CASSLVNRGAGNTIYF. CDR3 in DNA: TGTGCCAGCAGCTTAGTTAACAGGGGGGCTGGAAACACCATATATTTT.

The rearrangement links TRBV30 to TRBJ1-3; D gene ambiguous. From germline, CDR1 is GTSNPN and CDR2 SVGIG (reference sequence). The germline V and J ends were trimmed by 1 base and 8 bases, with 12 bases remaining between them. CDR3 length: 13 amino acids. The DNA of the CDR3 is TGTGCCTGGAGTGAAAAAGGAGTCGACACCATATATTTT. Translation gives CAWSEKGVDTIYF.

In this sample, this clone turned up once. The V gene is TRBV5-1, the J gene TRBJ1-2, with D perhaps TRBD1 (6 bases). CDR1 is SGHRS, CDR2 YFSETQ, per germline. V was trimmed by 3 bases and J by 12 bases, leaving 21 bases between them. This CDR3 is built from 14 residues. The CDR3 DNA follows: TGCGCCAGCAGCTCGAGGACCGGGACATCCTTTAACACCTTC. This translates into CASSSRTGTSFNTF. Together with reference TRBV5-1 and TRBJ1-2, the CDR3 gives the full variable domain: KAGVTQTPRYLIKTRGQQVTLSCSPISGHRSVSWYQQTPGQGLQFLFEYFSETQRNKGNFPGRFSGRQFSNSRSEMNVSTLELGDSALYLCASSSRTGTSFNTFGSGTRLTVV.

This clone was counted once. CDR3 bases: TGTGCCACCAGCTCATATCGGATGGATGCCCACGAGCAGTACTTC. Amino acids: CATSSYRMDAHEQYF. The chain is built from TRBV15 and TRBJ2-7; D ambiguous. CDR3 length equals 15 residues. V lost 5 bases and J lost 5, with 19 bases in between. Germline V gene lookup returns CDR1 LNHNV and CDR2 YYDKDF (reference sequence).

This clone was seen more than once but under ten times. V usage is TRBV18 and J usage is TRBJ2-6; no clear D. V was shortened by 2 bases and J by 0 bases, with 5 bases between the two germline ends. CDR3 size: 15 residues. Germline CDR1 KGHSH, CDR2 LQKENI. The CDR3 bases are TGTGCCAGCTCACCAGAGCACTCTGGGGCCAACGTCCTGACTTTC. Protein: CASSPEHSGANVLTF.

V and J are TRBV5-1 and TRBJ2-1; the match to TRBD2 covers 7 bases. This CDR3 comprises 14 residues. Germline assignment: CDR1 SGHRS and CDR2 YFSETQ. The V gene end was trimmed by 7 bases and the J gene end by 4 bases; junction bases not matched to a gene: 8. In DNA, the CDR3 is TGCGCCAGCTTCGCGGGAGCAGGGTACAATGAGCAGTTCTTC. Protein product: CASFAGAGYNEQFF. Full variable domain (rest looked up from reference TRBV5-1 and TRBJ2-1): KAGVTQTPRYLIKTRGQQVTLSCSPISGHRSVSWYQQTPGQGLQFLFEYFSETQRNKGNFPGRFSGRQFSNSRSEMNVSTLELGDSALYLCASFAGAGYNEQFFGPGTRLTVL.

The chain has TRBV18 and TRBJ2-3; 12 bases line up with TRBD2. Germline lookup yields CDR1 KGHSH and CDR2 LQKENI. CDR3 size: 16 residues. With V trimmed by 4 bases and J by 2 bases, 4 bases remained unmatched. Here the CDR3 reads CASSHGLAGSTDTQYF. CDR3 nucleotides: TGTGCCAGCTCACACGGACTAGCGGGATCCACAGATACGCAGTATTTT.

The chain employs TRBV11-3 and TRBJ2-1; D is perhaps TRBD2 (6 bases). This CDR3 has 15 amino acids. Germline V gives CDR1 SGHNT, CDR2 YENEEA. Trimming pared 5 bases from V and 11 bases from J, leaving 22 bases between. The DNA for the CDR3 is TGTGCCAGCAGCAACCCGGGACTCGTTTACCCGAAGCAGTTCTTC. Its translation is CASSNPGLVYPKQFF. The full variable domain, with the rest looked up from reference TRBV11-3 and TRBJ2-1, is EAGVVQSPRYKIIEKKQPVAFWCNPISGHNTLYWYLQNLGQGPELLIRYENEEAVDDSQLPKDRFSAERLKGVDSTLKIQPAELGDSAVYLCASSNPGLVYPKQFFGPGTRLTVL.

The chain is built from TRBV14 and TRBJ1-2, with no clear D. The CDR3 is 14 amino acids. V was pared by 0 bases and J by 4 bases, with 9 bases between. CDR1 SGHDN and CDR2 FVKESK come from the germline V gene. The DNA of the CDR3 is TGTGCCAGCAGCCAAGATAGTGTGGGCTATGGCTACACCTTC. This codes for CASSQDSVGYGYTF.

V is TRBV6-8 and J is TRBJ2-7; the D call may be TRBD1 or TRBD2 (7 bases each). The CDR3 sequence is 13 residues long. Trimming took 7 bases from V and 2 from J, leaving 12 bases between them. Germline V gene data show CDR1 as MNHGY and CDR2 as SAAAGT. CDR3: CASTTGRAYEQYF. CDR3 DNA sequence: TGTGCCAGCACGACAGGGAGGGCCTACGAGCAGTACTTC.

V is TRBV6-8 and J is TRBJ2-5, with 9 positions matching TRBD1. J gave up 8 bases and V 5 bases, and 15 bases lay outside the gene matches. Germline V gene sequence: CDR1 MNHGY, CDR2 SAAAGT. The CDR3 totals 16 residues. The CDR3 protein is CASSLGTGTVSETQYF. CDR3 DNA sequence: TGTGCCAGCAGTCTCGGGACAGGGACGGTTTCGGAAACCCAGTACTTC.

This chain joins TRBV10-2 and TRBJ2-3; TRBD1 agrees at 10 bases. This CDR3 is built from 15 residues. With V trimmed by 8 bases and J by 2 bases, 7 bases remained unmatched. Germline V gene sequence: CDR1 WSHSY, CDR2 SAAADI. The CDR3 reads CASRLDRGATDTQYF. The CDR3 nucleotides are TGCGCCAGCCGACTGGACAGGGGGGCCACAGATACGCAGTATTTT.

V usage is TRBV2 and J usage is TRBJ1-3, with D possibly TRBD1 on 5 matching bases. Germline V gives CDR1 SNHLY, CDR2 FYNNEI. The CDR3 length is 14 residues. Trimming shortened V by 4 bases and J by 2 bases, and 9 bases separated the two germline ends. DNA of the CDR3: TGTGCCAGCAGTGCGACAGAGGCTGGAAACACCATATATTTT. It encodes CASSATEAGNTIYF.

V is TRBV29-1 and J is TRBJ2-5; tentative D call: TRBD1 (6 bases). The CDR3 loop spans 12 amino acids. With 5 bases removed from V and 5 bases from J, the gap between germline ends came to 12 bases. The germline V gene encodes CDR1 SQVTM and CDR2 ANQGSEA. CDR3 sequence reads: CSVRSQGETQYF. As DNA, the CDR3 is TGCAGCGTTAGGTCCCAGGGGGAGACCCAGTACTTC.

The chain couples TRBV6-8 to TRBJ1-6; 9 nucleotides match TRBD1. The CDR3 contains 14 residues. V gave up 5 bases and J gave up 8 bases; unmatched junction bases: 4. Germline CDR1 MNHGY, CDR2 SAAAGT. CDR3 residues: CASSNRDRDSPLHF. The CDR3 nucleotides are TGTGCCAGCAGTAACCGGGACAGGGATTCACCCCTCCACTTT.

The J gene is TRBJ2-1, the V gene TRBV6-8; TRBD2 agrees at 9 bases. V was pared by 5 bases and J by 4 bases, with 3 bases of the junction left unmatched. Germline V CDR1 and CDR2: MNHGY, SAAAGT. The CDR3 is 14 amino acids. The DNA for the CDR3 is TGTGCCAGCAGTCGACTAGCGGCATACAATGAGCAGTTCTTC. This encodes CASSRLAAYNEQFF.

The chain uses TRBV30 and TRBJ2-1; the match to TRBD1 covers 9 bases. Per the germline V gene, CDR1 is GTSNPN and CDR2 is SVGIG (reference sequence). The CDR3 contains 14 residues. The V segment lost 2 bases and the J segment 12 bases; nucleotides outside the gene matches: 11. This CDR3 is CAWSLGTGPGGQFF. Here the CDR3 DNA reads TGTGCCTGGAGTTTAGGGACAGGGCCGGGGGGGCAGTTCTTC.

The CDR3 DNA is TGTGCCAGCAGTGTAGGGCCGGTGGGGTACAATGAGCAGTTCTTC. Protein product: CASSVGPVGYNEQFF. V is TRBV2 and J is TRBJ2-1; no clear D gene. The length of the CDR3 is 15 residues. Germline-derived CDR1 and CDR2 are SNHLY and FYNNEI. V was pared by 4 bases and J by 4 bases, with 14 bases between.

This chain links TRBV18 with TRBJ2-5; D is perhaps TRBD2 (6 bases). The germline gives CDR1 KGHSH, CDR2 LQKENI. This CDR3 is 13 amino acids long. V dropped 0 bases and J dropped 4 bases, with 6 bases sitting between them. CDR3 residues: CASSPPGLETQYF. The CDR3 bases are TGTGCCAGCTCACCACCGGGACTAGAGACCCAGTACTTC.

This sequence joins TRBV5-1 and TRBJ2-2; D remains ambiguous. The CDR3 sequence is 15 residues long. Germline values: CDR1 SGHRS, CDR2 YFSETQ. V gave up 0 bases and J gave up 1 base, with 7 bases separating them. This CDR3 is CASSLDSRNTGELFF. The CDR3 DNA reads TGCGCCAGCAGCTTGGATTCCCGGAACACCGGGGAGCTGTTTTTT.